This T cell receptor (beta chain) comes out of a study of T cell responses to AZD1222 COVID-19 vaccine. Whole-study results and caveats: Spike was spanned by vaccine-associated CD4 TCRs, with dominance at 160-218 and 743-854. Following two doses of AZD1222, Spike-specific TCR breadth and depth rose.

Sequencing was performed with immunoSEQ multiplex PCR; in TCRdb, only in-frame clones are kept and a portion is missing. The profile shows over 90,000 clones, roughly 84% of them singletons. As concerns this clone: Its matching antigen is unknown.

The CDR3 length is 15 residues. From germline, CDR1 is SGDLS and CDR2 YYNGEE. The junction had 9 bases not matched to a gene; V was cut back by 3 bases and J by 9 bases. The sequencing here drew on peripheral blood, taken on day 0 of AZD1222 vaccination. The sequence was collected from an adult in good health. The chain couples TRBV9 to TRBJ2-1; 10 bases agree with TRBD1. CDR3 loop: CASSAGTGEGIEQFF. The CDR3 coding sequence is TGTGCCAGCAGCGCAGGGACAGGGGAGGGGATTGAGCAGTTCTTC.